A selection of T cell receptor beta chains follows, all from one sample in a study of blood T cell repertoires in COVID-19. Profiled with immunoSEQ multiplex PCR; TCRdb holds only in-frame clones, not every one. The repertoire holds more than 85,000 clones, with roughly 81% as singletons. The sequencing sample was made of peripheral blood. The origin of the receptors is a woman aged 70-85 years with acute or convalescent COVID-19. CDR3s include the opening cysteine and the closing phenylalanine or tryptophan. A D gene is named only where the DNA matches it firmly. Clone sizes are given selectively: once, few, many, or a class where the clone is expanded.

few | TRBJ2-7 | TRBV7-9 | TRBD2 | TGTGCCAGCAGCTCCGGACTAGTCTACGAGCAGTACTTC | CASSSGLVYEQYF
- | TRBJ2-1 | TRBV29-1 | TRBD2 | TGCAGCGTTGGGGGCGCGGCTAGCGGATACAATGAGCAGTTCTTC | CSVGGAASGYNEQFF
- | TRBJ2-1 | TRBV12-5 | TRBD2 | TGTGCTAGTGGTCCCCCACTAGCGGGGGACAATGAGCAGTTCTTC | CASGPPLAGDNEQFF
- | TRBJ2-7 | TRBV4-2 | - | TGTGCCAGCAGCCACCTGCGCGCGGGTTGGGAGCAGTACTTC | CASSHLRAGWEQYF
once | TRBJ1-4 | TRBV6-9 | - | TGTGCCAGCGTTGGGGAGGGACCGGACGAAAAACTGTTTTTT | CASVGEGPDEKLFF
- | TRBJ1-6 | TRBV12-3/TRBV12-4 | TRBD1 | TGTGCCAGCAGGACAGGGTTGAATTCACCCCTCCACTTT | CASRTGLNSPLHF
- | TRBJ2-1 | TRBV15 | TRBD1 | TGTGCCACCAGCAGAGGTAGGGGGCTCCGTAACAATGAGCAGTTCTTC | CATSRGRGLRNNEQFF
- | TRBJ1-5 | TRBV9 | - | TGTGCCAGCAGTAAAGGGAGCGGAACCAATCAGCCCCAGCATTTT | CASSKGSGTNQPQHF
- | TRBJ2-2 | TRBV9 | - | TGTGCCAGCAGCGTAGGAATAGGGGGAGACACCGGGGAGCTGTTTTTT | CASSVGIGGDTGELFF
- | TRBJ2-7 | TRBV15 | TRBD1 | TGTGCCACCAGCAGAGACCGGGACAGGGTGGTCGAGCAGTACTTC | CATSRDRDRVVEQYF
- | TRBJ1-4 | TRBV2 | TRBD1 | TGTGCCAGCAGTGGGGACAGAGACGAAAAACTGTTTTTT | CASSGDRDEKLFF
- | TRBJ1-2 | TRBV4-3 | - | TGCGCCAGCAGCCAAGTGCACGGGGTGGCCTATGGCTACACCTTC | CASSQVHGVAYGYTF
- | TRBJ2-3 | TRBV5-6 | - | TGTGCCAGCAGCTTGGGTGGACGGGGATACACAGATACGCAGTATTTT | CASSLGGRGYTDTQYF
- | TRBJ1-2 | TRBV3-1/TRBV3-2 | - | TGTGCCAGCAGCTCTGGGACAACGCGGGGCTACACCTTC | CASSSGTTRGYTF
- | TRBJ1-2 | TRBV7-2 | TRBD1 | TGTGCCAGCAGCTTAGCGGGACGGGACAGGGGCTATGGCTACACCTTC | CASSLAGRDRGYGYTF
- | TRBJ2-7 | TRBV3-1/TRBV3-2 | TRBD2 | TGTGCCAGCAGCCCCTCTAAGACTAGCTGGGACCACTACGAGCAGTACTTC | CASSPSKTSWDHYEQYF
- | TRBJ2-2 | TRBV5-1 | TRBD1 | TGCGCCAGCAGCTTTCGGACAGGGGGGAGCACCGGGGAGCTGTTTTTT | CASSFRTGGSTGELFF
- | TRBJ2-2 | TRBV7-2 | - | TGTGCCAGCAGATCCGGGGGAAACACCGGGGAGCTGTTTTTT | CASRSGGNTGELFF
few | TRBJ1-2 | TRBV6-1 | TRBD1 | TGTGCCAGCAGTGAAGCGGGGACAGGGGCCTATGGCTACACCTTC | CASSEAGTGAYGYTF
- | TRBJ2-5 | TRBV3-1/TRBV3-2 | TRBD1 | TGTGCCAGCAGCCCGCCACAGGGGATGGAGACCCAGTACTTC | CASSPPQGMETQYF
- | TRBJ2-1 | TRBV5-5 | - | TGTGCCAGCAGCTTGGGGAGAGTCTCCTACAATGAGCAGTTCTTC | CASSLGRVSYNEQFF
- | TRBJ2-1 | TRBV7-2 | TRBD2 | TGTGCCAGCAGCGCCGGGACTAGCTCGAGTGAGCAGTTCTTC | CASSAGTSSSEQFF
- | TRBJ1-1 | TRBV7-9 | - | TGTGCCAGCAGCTCGCCAGACCACCCAGGTGAAGCTTTCTTT | CASSSPDHPGEAFF
- | TRBJ1-1 | TRBV5-4 | - | TGTGCCAGCAGCCTTGAACAGGGAACTGAAGCTTTCTTT | CASSLEQGTEAFF
- | TRBJ2-5 | TRBV29-1 | - | TGCAGCGTTCCTAAAGGTGGGGGGCAAGAGACCCAGTACTTC | CSVPKGGGQETQYF